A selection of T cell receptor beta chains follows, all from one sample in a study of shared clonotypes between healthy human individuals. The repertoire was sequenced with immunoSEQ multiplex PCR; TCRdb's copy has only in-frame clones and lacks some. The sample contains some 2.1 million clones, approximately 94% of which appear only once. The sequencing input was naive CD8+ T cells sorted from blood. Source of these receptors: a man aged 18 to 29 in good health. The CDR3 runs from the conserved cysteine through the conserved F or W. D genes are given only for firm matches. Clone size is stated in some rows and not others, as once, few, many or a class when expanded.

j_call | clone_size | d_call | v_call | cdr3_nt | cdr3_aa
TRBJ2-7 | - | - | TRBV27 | TGTGCCAGCAGTTATATCGGACCCACAGCCTACGAGCAGTACTTC | CASSYIGPTAYEQYF
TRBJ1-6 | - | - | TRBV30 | TGTGCCTGGAGTGTGCCAGAGGGGGGAAAGGGGTCCCTCCTTTATAATTCACCCCTCCACTTT | CAWSVPEGGKGSLLYNSPLHF
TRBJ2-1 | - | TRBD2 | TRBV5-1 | TGCGCCAGCAGCTTAGAGTTGGGAGGGGCCAATGAGCAGTTCTTC | CASSLELGGANEQFF
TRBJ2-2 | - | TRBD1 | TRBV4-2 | TGTGCCAGCAGCCCCCCCGGGACAGGGCTGAACACCGGGGAGCTGTTTTTT | CASSPPGTGLNTGELFF
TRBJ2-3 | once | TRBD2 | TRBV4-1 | TGCGCCAGCAGCCCAAGGCTAGCGGGGGCATCTAGCACAGATACGCAGTATTTT | CASSPRLAGASSTDTQYF
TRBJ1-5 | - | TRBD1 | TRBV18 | TGTGCCAGCTCATCTTATAGGGACAGGGGATTAAATCAGCCCCAGCATTTT | CASSSYRDRGLNQPQHF
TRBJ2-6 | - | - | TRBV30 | TGTGCCTGGAGTGGAGTCGCTGGGGCCAACGTCCTGACTTTC | CAWSGVAGANVLTF
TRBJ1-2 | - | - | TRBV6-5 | TGTGCCAGCAGTTTACAGGGCCCAAGATACTATGGCTACACCTTC | CASSLQGPRYYGYTF
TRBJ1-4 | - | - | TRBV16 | TGTGCCAGCAGCCAATCAGCGCAGGGGAGTGAAAAACTGTTTTTT | CASSQSAQGSEKLFF
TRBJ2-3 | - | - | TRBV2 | TGTGCCAGCAGTGGATGGGAGAGGGTCACAGATACGCAGTATTTT | CASSGWERVTDTQYF
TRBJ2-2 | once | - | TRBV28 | TGTGCCAGCAGTTTTTCGGGGTCGGTCCGGGAGCTGTTTTTT | CASSFSGSVRELFF
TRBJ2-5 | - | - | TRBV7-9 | TGTGCCAGCAGCTTACTGGCAGGAGGGGAGACCCAGTACTTC | CASSLLAGGETQYF
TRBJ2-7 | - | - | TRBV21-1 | TGTGCCAACGAAACTAGCGGGGGGAACTACGAGCAGTACTTC | CANETSGGNYEQYF
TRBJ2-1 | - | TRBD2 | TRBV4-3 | TGCGCCAGCAGCCAAGGGACGGGAGGGACCTACAATGAGCAGTTCTTC | CASSQGTGGTYNEQFF
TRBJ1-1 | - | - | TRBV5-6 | TGTGCCAGCAGCTTGCCCCTTCGGGAGATGAACACTGAAGCTTTCTTT | CASSLPLREMNTEAFF
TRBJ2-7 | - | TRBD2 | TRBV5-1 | TGCGCCAGCAGCTCGAGCGGGGGCCTCTCCTACGAGCAGTACTTC | CASSSSGGLSYEQYF
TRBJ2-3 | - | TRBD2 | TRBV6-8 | TGTGCCAGCAGTCCGGCGGGAGTAAGCACAGATACGCAGTATTTT | CASSPAGVSTDTQYF
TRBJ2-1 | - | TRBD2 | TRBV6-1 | TGTGCCAGCAGTGATGAAGCGGGGGGGGTCGATGAGCAGTTCTTC | CASSDEAGGVDEQFF
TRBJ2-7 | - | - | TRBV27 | TGTGCCAGCAGTCCTGTTTGGCAGGTTACCTACGAGCAGTACTTC | CASSPVWQVTYEQYF
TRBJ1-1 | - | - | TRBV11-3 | TGTGCCAGCAGCCCCCGTGACGGGGCACCAGCTTTCTTT | CASSPRDGAPAFF
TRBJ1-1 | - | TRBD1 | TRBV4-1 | TGCGCCAGCAGCCAAGAATCGCAGGGGGGTCTAAACACTGAAGCTTTCTTT | CASSQESQGGLNTEAFF
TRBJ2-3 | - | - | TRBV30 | TGTGCCTGGACTATAGCGGCCACAGATACGCAGTATTTT | CAWTIAATDTQYF
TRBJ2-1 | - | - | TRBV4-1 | TGCGCCAGCAGCCAAGATCAATCGCCCGGGCAGTTCTTC | CASSQDQSPGQFF
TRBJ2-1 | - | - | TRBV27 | TGTGCCAGCAGCTTGGTAGGGAATGAGCAGTTCTTC | CASSLVGNEQFF
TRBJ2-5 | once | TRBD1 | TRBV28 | TGTGCCAGCAGTGAAGACAGGGTCGAAGAGACCCAGTACTTC | CASSEDRVEETQYF
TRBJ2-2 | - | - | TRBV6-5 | TGTGCCAGCAGTTACTCGGGATCGAACACCGGGGAGCTGTTTTTT | CASSYSGSNTGELFF
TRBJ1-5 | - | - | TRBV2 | TGTGCCAGCAGTGGGAATAGCAATCAGCCCCAGCATTTT | CASSGNSNQPQHF
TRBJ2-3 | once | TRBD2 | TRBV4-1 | TGCGCCAGCAGCCAAGATAGTAGCCTAGCGGGGGGGCCCGGAGATACGCAGTATTTT | CASSQDSSLAGGPGDTQYF
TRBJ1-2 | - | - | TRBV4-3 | TGCGCCAGCAGCCAAGATTCCGGAGGGTACTATGGCTACACCTTC | CASSQDSGGYYGYTF
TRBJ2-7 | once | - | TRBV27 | TGTGCCAGCAGTTCGGGTAGGGCCTACGAGCAGTACTTC | CASSSGRAYEQYF
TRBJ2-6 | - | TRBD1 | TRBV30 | TGTGCCTGGAGCCGCGGACAGGTATTGTCTGGGGCCAACGTCCTGACTTTC | CAWSRGQVLSGANVLTF
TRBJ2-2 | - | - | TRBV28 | TGTGCCAGCGCCCTGAGAGGGTTCGGGAACACCGGGGAGCTGTTTTTT | CASALRGFGNTGELFF
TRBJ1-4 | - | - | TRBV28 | TGTGCCAGCAGCAAGGACGGAGCAACTAATGAAAAACTGTTTTTT | CASSKDGATNEKLFF
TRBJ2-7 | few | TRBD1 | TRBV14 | TGTGCCAGCAGCCACAGGGGGTCCTACGAGCAGTACTTC | CASSHRGSYEQYF
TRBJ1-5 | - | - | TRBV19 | TGTGCCAGTAGTATAGAGGACGCTAGCAATCAGCCCCAGCATTTT | CASSIEDASNQPQHF
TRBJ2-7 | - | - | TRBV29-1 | TGCAGCGCAGCCCCCGCCCCGGGGTTCTCCTACGAGCAGTACTTC | CSAAPAPGFSYEQYF
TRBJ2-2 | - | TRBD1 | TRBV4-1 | TGCGCCAGCAGCCAAGGAACAGGGGCCTACACCGGGGAGCTGTTTTTT | CASSQGTGAYTGELFF
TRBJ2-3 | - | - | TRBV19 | TGTGCCAGTAGTGGAGGGCCAGATACGCAGTATTTT | CASSGGPDTQYF
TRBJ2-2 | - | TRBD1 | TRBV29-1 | TGCAGCGTGGATTGGACAGGGACCAACACCGGGGAGCTGTTTTTT | CSVDWTGTNTGELFF
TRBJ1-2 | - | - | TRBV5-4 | TGTGCCAGCACCTCCCCGCCGGGGACTGCTGGCTACACCTTC | CASTSPPGTAGYTF
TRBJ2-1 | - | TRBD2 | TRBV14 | TGTGCCAGCAGCCTCCGGGGACTAGCGGGTTACAATGAGCAGTTCTTC | CASSLRGLAGYNEQFF
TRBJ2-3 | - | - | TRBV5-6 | TGTGCCAGCAGCCCAGGGGTAGGCACAGATACGCAGTATTTT | CASSPGVGTDTQYF
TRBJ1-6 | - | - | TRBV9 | TGTGCCAGCAGCGGAACGGGTTCACCCCTCCACTTT | CASSGTGSPLHF
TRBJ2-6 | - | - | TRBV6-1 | TGTGCCAGCAGTGAAGCCTCCTCGTACTCTGGGGCCAACGTCCTGACTTTC | CASSEASSYSGANVLTF
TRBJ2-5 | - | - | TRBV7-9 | TGTGCCAGCAGTCCGCCGGGACGGCTCAAAGAGACCCAGTACTTC | CASSPPGRLKETQYF
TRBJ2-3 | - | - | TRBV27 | TGTGCCAGCAGTTTAGTCGGGACCTTGGGCACAGATACGCAGTATTTT | CASSLVGTLGTDTQYF
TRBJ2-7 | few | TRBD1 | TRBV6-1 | TGTGCCAGCAGTGTGCAGGGGGCGTCCTACGAGCAGTACTTC | CASSVQGASYEQYF
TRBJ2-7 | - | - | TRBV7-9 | TGTGCCAGCAGCTTAGGGTCAGTCCGTCCTTCCGAGCAGTACTTC | CASSLGSVRPSEQYF
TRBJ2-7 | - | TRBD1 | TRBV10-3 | TGTGCCATCACCCCTACCGGGACAGGGACTTACGAGCAGTACTTC | CAITPTGTGTYEQYF
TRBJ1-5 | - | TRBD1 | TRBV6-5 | TGTGCCAGCAGTCCCCGGGACAGGGATCAGCCCCAGCATTTT | CASSPRDRDQPQHF
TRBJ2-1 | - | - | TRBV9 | TGTGCCAGCAGCGTAGGAGGGGGGGCCGACAATGAGCAGTTCTTC | CASSVGGGADNEQFF
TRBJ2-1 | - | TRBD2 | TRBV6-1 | TGTGCCAGCATACTAGCGGCTAACAATGAGCAGTTCTTC | CASILAANNEQFF